This T cell receptor (beta chain) was sequenced for a study of T-cell memory formation after mild COVID-19. Findings and limits, study-wide: Mainly CM and EM harbored the contracting CD4+ clones; mainly EMRA harbored the CD8+ ones. The appearance of some responding clones in pre-infection memory suggested that cross-reactive memory joined.

This clonotype was detected only a few times. The antigen is undetermined. TCRalpha and TCRbeta libraries used 5'RACE with constant-segment primers and UMIs. TCRdb redid the calling of the 5' RACE reads with MiXCR, one entry per CDR3 protein. The repertoire includes 100,000 to 130,000 distinct CDR3 sequences, about an eighth of them detected once, and about 39% sits in the top ten. V was shortened by 6 bases and J by 4 bases, with 22 bases between the two germline ends. The CDR3 is 16 residues long. The V gene's germline CDR1 is SGHRS and CDR2 YFSETQ. The receptor was derived from a man younger than 35 who had mild COVID-19 (a few samples of this study predate the infection). Cell type and time point are not known. J is TRBJ2-5 and V is TRBV5-1, with a weak D call TRBD2 (6 bases). The sequenced sample was PBMCs or a T cell subset sorted from them (not recorded which). This chain's CDR3 is CASTDFGRGNGETQYF. The CDR3 nucleotides are TGCGCCAGCACTGATTTTGGACGGGGGAATGGAGAGACCCAGTACTTC.